The 26 T cell receptor beta chains below all came from one sample that was sequenced in a study of blood T cell repertoires in COVID-19. Data came from immunoSEQ multiplex PCR; TCRdb stores just in-frame clones and leaves some out. The sample lists around 40,000 clones, about 89% occurring once. Sequenced material: peripheral blood. The receptor set was obtained from a human donor in a cohort sampled during active COVID-19.

V usage is TRBV2 and J usage is TRBJ2-7; the match to TRBD1 covers 8 bases. This CDR3 contains 14 residues. In germline, CDR1 is SNHLY, CDR2 FYNNEI. Germline trimming cut 9 bases from V and 3 bases from J; bases unmatched to any gene: 10. This CDR3 is CASLLTGTGYEQYF. The CDR3 DNA reads as TGTGCCAGTCTCCTGACAGGGACAGGCTACGAGCAGTACTTC. The variable domain in full, completed from reference TRBV2 and TRBJ2-7, reads EPEVTQTPSHQVTQMGQEVILRCVPISNHLYFYWYRQILGQKVEFLVSFYNNEISEKSEIFDDQFSVERPDGSNFTLKIRSTKLEDSAMYFCASLLTGTGYEQYFGPGTRLTVT.

The chain couples TRBV27 to TRBJ2-7; 7 nucleotides align to TRBD1. CDR3 length: 14 residues. The V gene end was trimmed by 7 bases and the J gene end by 2 bases; junction bases not matched to a gene: 8. Germline CDR1 is MNHEY and CDR2 is SMNVEV (reference sequence). This chain's CDR3 is CASNPEGAAYEQYF. CDR3 sequence (DNA): TGTGCCAGCAACCCAGAGGGGGCGGCCTACGAGCAGTACTTC.

This chain connects TRBV5-1 to TRBJ2-6, with 13 bases matching TRBD2. Germline V gene data show CDR1 as SGHRS and CDR2 as YFSETQ. Trimming cost V 0 bases and J 2 bases; bases outside gene matches: 2. The CDR3 loop spans 18 amino acids. The CDR3 region is CASSLDGLAGAGANVLTF. CDR3 DNA sequence: TGCGCCAGCAGCTTGGACGGACTAGCGGGAGCTGGGGCCAACGTCCTGACTTTC.

The rearrangement links TRBV6-5 to TRBJ2-5; D possibly corresponds to TRBD1 (5 bases). The germline V and J ends were trimmed by 6 bases and 2 bases, with 13 bases remaining between them. The CDR3 loop spans 14 amino acids. In germline, CDR1 is MNHEY, CDR2 SVGAGI. The CDR3 coding sequence is TGTGCCAGCAGACCAGGGCGGAGACAAGAGACCCAGTACTTC. Its translation is CASRPGRRQETQYF.

CDR3 sequence: CASGGHSKNIQYF. CDR3 coding DNA: TGTGCCAGCGGGGGACACAGCAAAAACATTCAGTACTTC. The chain is built from TRBV12-3 or TRBV12-4 and TRBJ2-4; tentatively, D is TRBD1 (6 bases). V lost 8 bases, J lost 3 bases, and 11 bases lay in between. The CDR3 extends over 13 amino acids.

The chain carries TRBV7-9 and TRBJ1-1; maybe TRBD1 (5 bases). This CDR3 has 16 amino acids. Between the trimmed V and J ends, which lost 6 bases and 4 bases, there was a span of 21 bases. CDR1 is SEHNR and CDR2 is FQNEAQ in the germline V gene (reference sequence). The CDR3 DNA is TGTGCCAGCAGTCCCAGTGGGGGGTTAAGCGGCACTGAAGCTTTCTTT. It yields the protein CASSPSGGLSGTEAFF.

The chain employs TRBV4-2 and TRBJ1-6, with no clear D. This CDR3 is 15 amino acids long. The ends were cut back, 3 bases at V and 8 bases at J, with 14 bases in the middle. Looked up from germline, CDR1 is LGHNA and CDR2 is YNFKEQ. Written as DNA, the CDR3 is TGTGCCAGCAGCCAGCCCGACGGGTCAGATTCACCCCTCCACTTT. Protein product: CASSQPDGSDSPLHF.

This clone was seen just once. The V call is TRBV6-2 or TRBV6-3, the J call TRBJ2-1; 7 nucleotides agree with TRBD2. Germline trimming cut 3 bases from V and 9 bases from J; bases unmatched to any gene: 8. Germline values: CDR1 MNHEY, CDR2 SVGEGT. This CDR3 has 14 amino acids. CDR3 sequence reads: CASSYNYGEGEQFF. The DNA of the CDR3 is TGTGCCAGCAGTTATAATTACGGGGAGGGTGAGCAGTTCTTC.

This chain links TRBV7-6 with TRBJ1-5, with D possibly TRBD1 on 5 matching bases. Trimming left V 5 bases short and J 3 bases short, with 11 bases between. The CDR3 length is 14 residues. Germline-derived CDR1 and CDR2 are SGHVS and FNYEAQ. The CDR3 DNA is TGTGCCAGCAGCGGGGCCGGCATCAATCAGCCCCAGCATTTT. It encodes CASSGAGINQPQHF.

This chain connects TRBV4-2 to TRBJ2-1; TRBD2 might be the D (7 bases). V lost 0 bases and J 7 bases, leaving 13 bases between the germline ends. This CDR3 has 15 amino acids. Germline assignment: CDR1 LGHNA and CDR2 YNFKEQ. The CDR3 DNA sequence: TGTGCCAGCAGCCAAGAAGGGGGGGTGAGTAATGAGCAGTTCTTC. It yields the protein CASSQEGGVSNEQFF.

J is TRBJ2-1 and V is TRBV14; the D is unclear. CDR1 is SGHDN, CDR2 FVKESK, per germline. The CDR3 is made up of 15 amino acids. V lost 0 bases and J lost 7, with 13 bases in between. For the CDR3, the DNA is TGTGCCAGCAGCCAAGAAATCGGGTCTTGGAATGAGCAGTTCTTC. Translation: CASSQEIGSWNEQFF.

This chain connects TRBV18 to TRBJ2-1, with TRBD2 matching 8 bases. The CDR3 totals 18 residues. Trimming removed 6 bases from V and 7 bases from J; junction bases left unmatched: 20. CDR1 KGHSH and CDR2 LQKENI come from the germline V gene. This CDR3 is CASSLPSGSRGFRNEQFF. Written as DNA, the CDR3 is TGTGCCAGCTCCCTCCCCAGCGGGAGTCGTGGGTTTAGGAATGAGCAGTTCTTC.

The sample holds one count of this clone. The genes are TRBV5-1 and TRBJ1-1, with D maybe TRBD1 (5 bases). V lost 1 base and J lost 3, with 10 bases in between. This CDR3 is built from 14 residues. Germline CDR1 SGHRS, CDR2 YFSETQ. The CDR3 here is CASSLFGGDTEAFF. CDR3 coding DNA: TGCGCCAGCAGCTTGTTCGGGGGGGACACTGAAGCTTTCTTT.

The chain couples TRBV6-5 to TRBJ1-6, with D possibly being TRBD1 (6 bases). Germline lookup yields CDR1 MNHEY and CDR2 SVGAGI. This CDR3 has 13 amino acids. The V gene lost 5 bases and the J gene lost 9 bases, with 11 bases spanning the gap. The CDR3 loop is CASSPQTGSPLHF. The DNA of the CDR3 is TGTGCCAGCAGTCCTCAGACAGGTTCACCCCTCCACTTT.

V and J are TRBV9 and TRBJ1-3; TRBD1 agrees at 7 bases. The germline V gene encodes CDR1 SGDLS and CDR2 YYNGEE. The CDR3 contains 13 residues. Losses at the gene ends were 3 bases for V and 3 bases for J; bases not matched to a gene: 0. In DNA form, the CDR3 reads TGTGCCAGCAGCGGACAGGGTGGAAACACCATATATTTT. Amino acid sequence: CASSGQGGNTIYF.

The V gene is TRBV5-4, the J gene TRBJ1-2; 8 bases are a match to TRBD1. CDR1 and CDR2 (germline): SGHNT, YYREEE (reference sequence). The junction had 6 bases not matched to a gene; V was cut back by 0 bases and J by 5 bases. There are 15 residues in the CDR3. As DNA, the CDR3 is TGTGCCAGCAGCTTGGCTCGGACAGGGACTTATGGCTACACCTTC. It is translated as CASSLARTGTYGYTF.

The chain recombines TRBV7-6 with TRBJ1-2, with 7 bases matching TRBD1. Germline V gene lookup returns CDR1 SGHVS and CDR2 FNYEAQ. The junction had 6 bases not matched to a gene; V was cut back by 1 base and J by 7 bases. CDR3 length equals 14 residues. The CDR3: CASSLDGRGAGYTF. The DNA for the CDR3 is TGTGCCAGCAGCTTAGATGGCAGGGGGGCTGGCTACACCTTC.

The rearrangement uses TRBV9 and TRBJ2-5, with TRBD2 as a possible D gene (5 bases). Germline lookup yields CDR1 SGDLS and CDR2 YYNGEE. CDR3 length equals 12 residues. The CDR3 region has the DNA TGTGCGAGCGGCCCGGCGGCAGAGACCCAGTACTTC. Its translation: CASGPAAETQYF.

The V gene is TRBV5-1, the J gene TRBJ2-7; 7 bases align to TRBD2. With V trimmed by 0 bases and J by 6 bases, 6 bases remained unmatched. CDR1 and CDR2 from the germline V gene are SGHRS and YFSETQ. The CDR3 length is 14 residues. CDR3 bases: TGCGCCAGCAGCTTGGGCGGGAGTTTAGGCGAGCAGTACTTC. Its protein is CASSLGGSLGEQYF.

This chain uses TRBV27 with TRBJ2-5; TRBD2 matches 8 bases. V was pared by 5 bases and J by 5 bases, with 7 bases of the junction left unmatched. From germline, CDR1 is MNHEY and CDR2 SMNVEV (reference sequence). There are 14 residues in the CDR3. CDR3 protein: CASSPFSGVETQYF. CDR3 DNA sequence: TGTGCCAGCAGTCCATTTAGCGGGGTGGAGACCCAGTACTTC.

This chain joins TRBV5-1 and TRBJ2-3; weak D call: TRBD1 (6 bases). Trimming pared 4 bases from V and 4 bases from J, leaving 16 bases between. Germline V gene lookup returns CDR1 SGHRS and CDR2 YFSETQ. This CDR3 is built from 15 residues. The CDR3 DNA reads TGCGCCAGCAGCAATAACGGGGACACCGCAGATACGCAGTATTTT. Translation: CASSNNGDTADTQYF.

This chain connects TRBV19 to TRBJ2-1; TRBD2 aligns across 12 bases. CDR1 is LNHDA and CDR2 is SQIVND in the germline V gene (reference sequence). CDR3 length equals 17 residues. V lost 5 bases to trimming and J lost 7 bases; unmatched junction nucleotides: 12. The CDR3 bases are TGTGCCAGTAGTTTTCGGATGACTAGCGGGGGAGGGAATGAGCAGTTCTTC. Its protein product is CASSFRMTSGGGNEQFF.

The chain joins TRBV5-1 to TRBJ2-1, with 11 bases fitting TRBD2. V trimming: 6 bases; J trimming: 6 bases; junction bases outside the gene matches: 5. This CDR3 spans 14 amino acids. The V gene's germline CDR1 is SGHRS and CDR2 YFSETQ. DNA for the CDR3: TGCGCCAGCAACCTAGCGGGAGGTCTCAATGAGCAGTTCTTC. It codes for CASNLAGGLNEQFF. Full variable domain (missing parts from reference TRBV5-1 and TRBJ2-1): KAGVTQTPRYLIKTRGQQVTLSCSPISGHRSVSWYQQTPGQGLQFLFEYFSETQRNKGNFPGRFSGRQFSNSRSEMNVSTLELGDSALYLCASNLAGGLNEQFFGPGTRLTVL.

The rearrangement uses TRBV7-2 and TRBJ1-1; D remains ambiguous. There are 14 residues in the CDR3. The germline V gene has CDR1 SGHTA and CDR2 FQGNSA. V was cut by 7 bases and J by 3 bases, with 15 bases left in between. CDR3 DNA: TGTGCCAGCATCACGGGTGTCGAGTACACTGAAGCTTTCTTT. Translation: CASITGVEYTEAFF.

The V call is TRBV7-2, the J call TRBJ1-5; D gene uncertain. The V and J ends lost 1 base and 5 bases respectively, with 15 bases between them. Per germline, CDR1 SGHTA and CDR2 FQGNSA. This CDR3 region has 16 residues. Written as DNA, the CDR3 is TGTGCCAGCAGCTTAGGAATGACGGGGAGAGATCAGCCCCAGCATTTT. Translation gives CASSLGMTGRDQPQHF.

The chain recombines TRBV7-2 with TRBJ1-3; D gene uncertain. The germline V gene encodes CDR1 SGHTA and CDR2 FQGNSA. The CDR3 is 13 residues long. Trimming cost V 7 bases and J 8 bases, with 15 bases left between them. DNA of the CDR3: TGTGCCAGCACCTCATATAATCTAGACACCATATATTTT. It specifies CASTSYNLDTIYF. The whole variable domain, remainder taken from reference TRBV7-2 and TRBJ1-3, is GAGVSQSPSNKVTEKGKDVELRCDPISGHTALYWYRQSLGQGLEFLIYFQGNSAPDKSGLPSDRFSAERTGGSVSTLTIQRTQQEDSAVYLCASTSYNLDTIYFGEGSWLTVV.